This T cell receptor (beta chain) was identified in a study of cytomegalovirus exposure and HLA in healthy donors. Overall study context: Early released data comprised 80 million to 90 million unique TCRs from HLA-typed donors.

The length of the CDR3 is 15 residues. From germline, CDR1 is MNHNS and CDR2 SASEGT. Trimming removed 4 bases at V and 3 bases at J, with 15 bases between. In the PCR, 60 Vbeta and 13 Jbeta primers were used. The assay was immunoSEQ multiplex PCR, and TCRdb's table has in-frame clones only and misses some. The sample lists around 110,000 clones, about four fifths occurring once. The sequenced material came from PBMCs. The chain is built from TRBV6-1 and TRBJ1-1; D unclear. The origin of this receptor is a man aged 50 to 60 in good health and CMV-seronegative. This chain's CDR3 is CASSGASLGDTEAFF. The CDR3 DNA reads TGTGCCAGCAGTGGGGCCAGCCTCGGGGACACTGAAGCTTTCTTT.